This TCR beta chain is drawn from a study of blood T cell repertoires in COVID-19. Study as a whole: Material from acute and convalescent COVID-19 was sourced from the United States, Italy and Spain.

The CDR3 length is 14 residues. Losses at the gene ends were 5 bases for V and 6 bases for J; bases not matched to a gene: 6. Looked up from germline, CDR1 is LNHDA and CDR2 is SQIVND (reference sequence). In the original processing: Reference gene primer amplification in the assay estimated nucleated cell counts. Only in-frame clones appear in the TCRdb table, and some are missing; sequencing was by immunoSEQ multiplex PCR. V and J calls and clone size are as listed in that table; D and trimming were resolved from the DNA. The repertoire holds roughly 250,000 clones, with 75% to 90% as singletons. The chain combines TRBV19 with TRBJ2-1; 8 nucleotides match TRBD1. Material for sequencing was peripheral blood. The source of this sequence is a man aged 30-40 years with acute or convalescent COVID-19. The CDR3 DNA sequence: TGTGCCAGTAGTTCTCCGGGACAGGTCAATGAGCAGTTCTTC. This translates into CASSSPGQVNEQFF.